This TCR beta chain was sequenced during a study of monozygotic twins with inflammatory bowel disease. The CDR3 totals 16 residues. Germline V gene data show CDR1 as SGHTA and CDR2 as FQGNSA. Using TCRalpha and TCRbeta cDNA, the researchers carried out two nested PCRs that lasted roughly 16 and 10 cycles. TCRdb derives one entry per CDR3 protein from the 5' RACE reads, leaving out DNA. This sample's table reports about 300,000 distinct CDR3 sequences. Blood was drawn once per donor, and each sample measured 2 to 2.5 ml. Regarding this clonotype: Antigen specificity is unknown.

Study outcomes and limitations: There was no way to distinguish the different T cell subtypes. Versus healthy twins, IBD patients showed fewer clonotypes shared with others, especially with disease activity.

The V and J genes are TRBV7-2 and TRBJ2-4; the D call of TRBD2 rests on TCRdb alone, since no DNA is present to check it. The clonotype was recovered from a human donor with ulcerative colitis or Crohn's disease, or a healthy co-twin of an affected twin (not recorded which). Sequencing used blood. CDR3 region: CASSSTPRTFKNIQYF.